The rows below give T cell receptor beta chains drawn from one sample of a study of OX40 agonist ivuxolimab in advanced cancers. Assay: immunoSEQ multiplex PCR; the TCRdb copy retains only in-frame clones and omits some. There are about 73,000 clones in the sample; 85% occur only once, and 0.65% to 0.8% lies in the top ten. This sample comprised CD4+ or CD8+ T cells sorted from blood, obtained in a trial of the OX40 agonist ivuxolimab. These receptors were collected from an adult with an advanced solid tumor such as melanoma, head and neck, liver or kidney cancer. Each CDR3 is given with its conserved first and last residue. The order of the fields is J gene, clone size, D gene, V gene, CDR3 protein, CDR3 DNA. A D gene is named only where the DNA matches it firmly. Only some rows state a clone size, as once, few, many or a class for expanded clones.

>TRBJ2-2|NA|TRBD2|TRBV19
CASKGGTSGGAVTGELFF
TGTGCCAGTAAAGGTGGGACTAGCGGGGGGGCCGTCACCGGGGAGCTGTTTTTT
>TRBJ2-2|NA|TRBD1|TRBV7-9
CASSIGTGWSGELFF
TGTGCCAGCAGCATCGGGACAGGATGGTCCGGGGAGCTGTTTTTT
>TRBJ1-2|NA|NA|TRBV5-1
CASSLGVEGYGYTF
TGCGCCAGCAGCTTGGGTGTGGAGGGGTATGGCTACACCTTC
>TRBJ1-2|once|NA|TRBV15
CATSRDGSSYGYTF
TGTGCCACCAGCAGAGATGGTTCCAGTTATGGCTACACCTTC
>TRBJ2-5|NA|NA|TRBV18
CASSFDLGQETQYF
TGTGCCAGCTCGTTCGACCTGGGGCAGGAGACCCAGTACTTC
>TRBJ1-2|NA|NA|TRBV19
CASSTGRNYGYTF
TGTGCCAGTAGTACGGGTCGGAACTATGGCTACACCTTC
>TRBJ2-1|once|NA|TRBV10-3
CAITSGDVGEQFF
TGTGCCATCACAAGCGGCGACGTGGGTGAGCAGTTCTTC
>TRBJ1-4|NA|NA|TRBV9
CASSVDQGFGEKLFF
TGTGCCAGCAGCGTAGATCAAGGGTTTGGTGAAAAACTGTTTTTT
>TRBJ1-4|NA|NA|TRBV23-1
CASSQSSPGKLFF
TGCGCCAGCAGTCAATCGAGCCCCGGAAAACTGTTTTTT
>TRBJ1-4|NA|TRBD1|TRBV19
CASSRTGANEKLFF
TGTGCCAGTAGTCGGACAGGGGCTAATGAAAAACTGTTTTTT
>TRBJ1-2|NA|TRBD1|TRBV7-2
CASSPDRGYGYTF
TGTGCCAGCAGCCCGGACAGGGGGTATGGCTACACCTTC
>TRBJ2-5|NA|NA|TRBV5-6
CASSFSETQYF
TGTGCCAGCAGCTTTTCAGAGACCCAGTACTTC
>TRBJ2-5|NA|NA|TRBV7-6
CASSLGGGGNGETQYF
TGTGCCAGCAGCTTAGGAGGGGGGGGAAACGGAGAGACCCAGTACTTC
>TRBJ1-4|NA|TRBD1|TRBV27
CASSPTPGQAEKLFF
TGTGCCAGCAGCCCGACCCCGGGACAGGCTGAAAAACTGTTTTTT
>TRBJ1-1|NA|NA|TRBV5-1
CASSLVGQTNTEAFF
TGCGCCAGCAGCTTGGTAGGACAGACTAACACTGAAGCTTTCTTT
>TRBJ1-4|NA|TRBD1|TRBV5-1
CASSLDRGRSELFF
TGCGCCAGCAGCTTGGACAGGGGAAGGTCGGAACTGTTTTTT
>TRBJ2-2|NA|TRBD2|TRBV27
CASSILAGANTGELFF
TGTGCCAGCAGTATTCTAGCGGGGGCGAACACCGGGGAGCTGTTTTTT
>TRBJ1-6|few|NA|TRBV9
CASSVAGAVNSPLHF
TGTGCCAGCAGCGTAGCAGGGGCAGTTAATTCACCCCTCCACTTT
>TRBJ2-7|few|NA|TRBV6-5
CASSPREFSSYEQYF
TGTGCCAGCAGTCCCCGAGAGTTTAGCTCCTACGAGCAGTACTTC
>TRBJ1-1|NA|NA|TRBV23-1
CASSLFTEAFF
TGCGCCAGCAGTCTATTCACTGAAGCTTTCTTT
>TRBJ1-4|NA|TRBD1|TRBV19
CASSMRTNRGTNEKLFF
TGTGCCAGTAGTATGAGGACAAACAGGGGAACTAATGAAAAACTGTTTTTT
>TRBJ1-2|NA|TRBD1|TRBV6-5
CASKTGTGEHRGYTF
TGTGCCAGCAAGACCGGGACAGGGGAACATCGGGGCTACACCTTC
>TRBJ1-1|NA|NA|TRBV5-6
CASSFSGRAEAFF
TGTGCCAGCAGCTTCTCAGGGAGGGCTGAAGCTTTCTTT
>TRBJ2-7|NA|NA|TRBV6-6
CASNPQGGASSYEQYF
TGTGCCAGCAATCCACAGGGGGGGGCGAGCTCCTACGAGCAGTACTTC
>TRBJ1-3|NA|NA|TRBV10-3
CAIGGSGNTIYF
TGTGCCATAGGGGGCTCTGGAAACACCATATATTTT
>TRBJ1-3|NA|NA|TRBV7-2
CASSLDLTNSGNTIYF
TGTGCCAGCAGCCTAGACTTGACTAACTCTGGAAACACCATATATTTT
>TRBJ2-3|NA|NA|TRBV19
CASSNYPGDTQYF
TGTGCCAGTAGTAACTACCCAGGGGATACGCAGTATTTT
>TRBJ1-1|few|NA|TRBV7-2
CASSFDAHEGPEAFF
TGTGCCAGCAGCTTCGACGCTCACGAGGGCCCCGAAGCTTTCTTT
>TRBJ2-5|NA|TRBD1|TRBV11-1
CASSLALIRDRGLTQYF
TGTGCCAGCAGCTTAGCCCTTATCCGGGACAGGGGGTTGACCCAGTACTTC
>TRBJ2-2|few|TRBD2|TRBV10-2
CASSELAGAATGELFF
TGCGCCAGCAGTGAATTAGCGGGGGCGGCCACCGGGGAGCTGTTTTTT
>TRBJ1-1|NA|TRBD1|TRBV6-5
CASSTPGQEAFF
TGTGCCAGCAGTACTCCGGGACAGGAAGCTTTCTTT
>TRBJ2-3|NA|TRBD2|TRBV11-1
CASSLRAGDTQYF
TGTGCCAGCAGCTTGAGAGCGGGGGATACGCAGTATTTT
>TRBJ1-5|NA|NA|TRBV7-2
CASSLTLDQPQHF
TGTGCCAGCAGCTTAACACTCGATCAGCCCCAGCATTTT
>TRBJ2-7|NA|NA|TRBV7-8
CASSSQTGRYEQYF
TGTGCCAGCAGCTCACAAACAGGGAGGTACGAGCAGTACTTC
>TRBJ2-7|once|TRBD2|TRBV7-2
CASSWTSGGPSSSYEQYF
TGTGCCAGCAGCTGGACTAGCGGGGGGCCGTCAAGCTCCTACGAGCAGTACTTC
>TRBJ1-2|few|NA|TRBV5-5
CASSPGGRQATNYGYTF
TGTGCCAGCAGCCCGGGGGGGAGGCAGGCAACCAACTATGGCTACACCTTC
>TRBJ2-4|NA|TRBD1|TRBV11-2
CASSSDRYIQYF
TGTGCCAGCAGCTCGGACAGGTACATTCAGTACTTC
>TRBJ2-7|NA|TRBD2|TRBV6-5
CASSYAMRGALGEQYF
TGTGCCAGCAGTTACGCAATGCGGGGGGCCTTGGGAGAGCAGTACTTC
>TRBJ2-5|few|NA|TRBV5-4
CAMGTQETQYF
TGTGCCATGGGGACCCAAGAGACCCAGTACTTC